The next 16 T cell receptor beta chains were all read from a single sample in a study of cytomegalovirus exposure and HLA in healthy donors. The study ran its PCR with 60 Vbeta and 13 Jbeta primers. Profiling relied on immunoSEQ multiplex PCR, and the TCRdb table lists in-frame clones only, not all of them. The sample consists of more than 60,000 clones, approximately 69% of them appearing once. The source material was PBMCs. The receptors were gathered from a man in his forties in good health and CMV-seropositive.

The V call is TRBV27, the J call TRBJ1-1; 7 positions match TRBD1. Germline V gene sequence: CDR1 MNHEY, CDR2 SMNVEV (reference sequence). After removal of 5 bases from V and 6 bases from J, the junction contained 12 bases not matched to a gene. The CDR3 sequence is 15 residues long. The CDR3 loop is CASSPHRQGGPEAFF. In DNA form, the CDR3 reads TGTGCCAGCAGTCCACACCGACAGGGAGGTCCTGAAGCTTTCTTT.

This clone came up a few times. The chain recombines TRBV2 with TRBJ2-2, with 9 positions matching TRBD2. The CDR3 has 17 amino acids. J gave up 4 bases and V 5 bases, and 11 bases lay outside the gene matches. From germline, CDR1 is SNHLY and CDR2 FYNNEI. CDR3 sequence reads: CASSRAGGYQGTGELFF. The CDR3 nucleotides read TGTGCCAGCAGTCGAGCGGGGGGCTACCAGGGCACCGGGGAGCTGTTTTTT.

The CDR3 region is CASSPQTGGTEAFF. Written as DNA, the CDR3 is TGTGCCAGCTCACCGCAGACAGGGGGCACTGAAGCTTTCTTT. The chain carries TRBV18 and TRBJ1-1; 9 bases align to TRBD1. The CDR3 consists of 14 residues. Trimming cost V 3 bases and J 4 bases; bases outside gene matches: 3. The germline V gene has CDR1 KGHSH and CDR2 LQKENI.

CDR3 sequence: CASSTQGLGTEAFF. CDR3 sequence (DNA): TGTGCCAGCAGCACTCAGGGGCTGGGAACTGAAGCTTTCTTT. This chain links TRBV7-2 with TRBJ1-1; D possibly corresponds to TRBD1 (6 bases). V was clipped by 5 bases and J by 5 bases, with 15 bases between them. CDR3 length equals 14 residues. Germline CDR1 reads SGHTA; CDR2 reads FQGNSA.

Concerning this clone: This sample includes further DNA sequences coding for the same CDR3. The chain joins TRBV18 to TRBJ1-1, with D possibly TRBD1 on 6 matching bases. This CDR3 is built from 14 residues. V dropped 2 bases and J dropped 0 bases, with 7 bases sitting between them. The germline V gene encodes CDR1 KGHSH and CDR2 LQKENI. CDR3 nucleotide sequence: TGTGCCAGCTCACCAGGGACATTGAACACTGAAGCTTTCTTT. Protein: CASSPGTLNTEAFF.

The J gene is TRBJ2-3, the V gene TRBV7-2; perhaps TRBD2 as D (7 bases). The V and J ends lost 5 bases and 3 bases respectively, with 15 bases between them. The CDR3 runs to 15 residues. Germline V gives CDR1 SGHTA, CDR2 FQGNSA. The CDR3 nucleotides read TGTGCCAGCAGCCCTAGGGGGGGGCATACAGATACGCAGTATTTT. Translation gives CASSPRGGHTDTQYF.

The V gene is TRBV11-2, the J gene TRBJ2-7; 10 bases agree with TRBD2. The CDR3 is made up of 15 amino acids. Germline V gene lookup returns CDR1 SGHAT and CDR2 FQNNGV. J lost 7 bases, V lost 5 bases, and 11 bases had no gene match. CDR3 bases: TGTGCCAGCAGCCCCACCGGTAGCGGGGGGTGGGAGCAGTACTTC. It yields the protein CASSPTGSGGWEQYF.

The CDR3 reads CASSLRDPAGGGTDTQYF. In nucleotides, the CDR3 is TGTGCCAGCAGCTTAAGGGACCCAGCGGGAGGGGGGACAGATACGCAGTATTTT. The chain uses TRBV11-3 and TRBJ2-3; 10 bases agree with TRBD2. The trim removed 2 bases at V and 3 bases at J, leaving 11 bases unmatched. The V gene's germline CDR1 is SGHNT and CDR2 YENEEA. This CDR3 region has 18 residues.

To note about this clone: The CDR3 ends on some other residue instead of the conserved phenylalanine or tryptophan, so this is likely a read error. The rearrangement links TRBV5-6 to TRBJ2-3; TRBD1 agrees at 7 bases. Trimming took 3 bases from V and 5 from J; bases not matched to a gene: 0. The CDR3 covers 12 residues. CDR1 and CDR2 (germline): SGHDT, YYEEEE. The CDR3 nucleotides are TGTGCCAGCAGCTGGACAGGAGATACGCAGTATGTT. Translation gives CASSWTGDTQYV.

The rearrangement uses TRBV27 and TRBJ1-2; D perhaps matches TRBD1 (5 bases). The germline CDR1 and CDR2 sequences are MNHEY and SMNVEV (reference sequence). The CDR3 is 12 residues long. The V and J ends lost 3 bases and 5 bases respectively, with 7 bases between them. CDR3: CASSFSGYGYTF. Written as DNA, the CDR3 is TGTGCCAGCAGTTTCTCAGGGTATGGCTACACCTTC.

This chain connects TRBV7-9 to TRBJ1-5, with unresolved D. Germline CDR1 reads SEHNR; CDR2 reads FQNEAQ (reference sequence). There are 13 residues in the CDR3. Trimming took 1 base from V and 4 from J, leaving 5 bases between them. The CDR3 coding sequence is TGTGCCAGCAGCTTAGGGCCTAATCAGCCCCAGCATTTT. It yields the protein CASSLGPNQPQHF.

The genes are TRBV10-3 and TRBJ2-3, with D possibly matching TRBD2 (6 bases). Germline lookup yields CDR1 ENHRY and CDR2 SYGVKD. Deletions cut 4 bases from V and 0 bases from J, with 11 bases between. The CDR3 has 15 residues. The CDR3 sequence is CAISGQAGSTDTQYF. As DNA, the CDR3 is TGTGCCATCAGTGGGCAAGCGGGTAGCACAGATACGCAGTATTTT.

V gene TRBV7-8 combines with J gene TRBJ2-1, with 11 positions matching TRBD1. Germline CDR1 SGHVS, CDR2 FQNEAQ. The CDR3 loop spans 15 amino acids. The junction had 7 bases not matched to a gene; V was cut back by 4 bases and J by 8 bases. The CDR3 protein is CASSSWTGGRDEQFF. The DNA of the CDR3 is TGTGCCAGCAGCTCCTGGACAGGGGGCAGGGATGAGCAGTTCTTC.

This rearrangement joins TRBV6-6 to TRBJ1-4; D unresolved. Germline CDR1 reads MNHNY; CDR2 reads SVGAGI (reference sequence). The CDR3 length is 14 residues. Trimming stripped 4 bases from V and 0 bases from J, with 6 bases between. The CDR3 region is CASSSRSTNEKLFF. The CDR3 bases are TGTGCCAGCAGTTCCCGGTCAACTAATGAAAAACTGTTTTTT.

This chain joins TRBV5-1 and TRBJ1-5, with a tentative D call TRBD1 (6 bases). Germline V gene lookup returns CDR1 SGHRS and CDR2 YFSETQ. The length of the CDR3 is 13 residues. Trimming took 4 bases from V and 4 from J, leaving 9 bases between them. The CDR3 DNA follows: TGCGCCAGCAGCCCCAGGGGTAATCAGCCCCAGCATTTT. This gives the protein CASSPRGNQPQHF.

The V gene is TRBV4-1, the J gene TRBJ2-3; tentatively, D is TRBD2 (7 bases). The germline CDR1 and CDR2 sequences are MGHRA and YSYEKL. Trimming left V 3 bases short and J 4 bases short, with 26 bases between. CDR3 size: 19 residues. The CDR3 nucleotides read TGCGCCAGCAGCCAGGGGAAGGGGGTATGGGGGGGGCCTTCAGATACGCAGTATTTT. Its translation: CASSQGKGVWGGPSDTQYF.